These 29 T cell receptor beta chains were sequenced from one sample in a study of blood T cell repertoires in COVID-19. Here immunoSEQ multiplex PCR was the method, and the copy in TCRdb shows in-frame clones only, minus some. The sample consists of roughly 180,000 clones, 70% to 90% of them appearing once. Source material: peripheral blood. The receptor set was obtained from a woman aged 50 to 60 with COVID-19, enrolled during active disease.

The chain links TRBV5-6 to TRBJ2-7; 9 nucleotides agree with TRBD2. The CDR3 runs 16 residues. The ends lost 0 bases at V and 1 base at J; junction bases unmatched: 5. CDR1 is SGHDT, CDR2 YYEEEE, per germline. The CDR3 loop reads CASSLGAGGRSYEQYF. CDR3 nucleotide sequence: TGTGCCAGCAGCTTGGGAGCGGGGGGACGGTCCTACGAGCAGTACTTC.

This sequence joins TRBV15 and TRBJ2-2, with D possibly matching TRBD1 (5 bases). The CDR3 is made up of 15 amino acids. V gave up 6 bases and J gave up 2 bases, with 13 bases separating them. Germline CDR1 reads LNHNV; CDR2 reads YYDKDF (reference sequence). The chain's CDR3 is CATSSGHSNTGELFF. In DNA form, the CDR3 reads TGTGCCACCAGTTCAGGGCATTCCAACACCGGGGAGCTGTTTTTT.

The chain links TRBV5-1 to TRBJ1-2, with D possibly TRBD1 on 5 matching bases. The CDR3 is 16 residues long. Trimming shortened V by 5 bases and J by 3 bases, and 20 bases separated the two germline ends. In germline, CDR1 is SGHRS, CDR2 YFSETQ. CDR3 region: CASSWPWDQGDYGYTF. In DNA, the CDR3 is TGCGCCAGCAGTTGGCCCTGGGATCAGGGTGACTATGGCTACACCTTC.

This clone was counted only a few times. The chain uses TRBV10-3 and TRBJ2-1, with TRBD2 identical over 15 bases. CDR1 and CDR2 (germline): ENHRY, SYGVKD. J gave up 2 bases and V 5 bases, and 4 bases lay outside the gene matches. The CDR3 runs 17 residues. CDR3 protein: CAISSGLAGGPYNEQFF. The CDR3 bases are TGTGCCATCAGTTCTGGACTAGCGGGGGGGCCCTACAATGAGCAGTTCTTC.

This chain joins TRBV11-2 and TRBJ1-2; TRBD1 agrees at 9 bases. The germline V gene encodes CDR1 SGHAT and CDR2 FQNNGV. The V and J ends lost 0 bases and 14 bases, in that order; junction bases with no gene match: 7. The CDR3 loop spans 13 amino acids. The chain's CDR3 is CASSLDRDRAKTF. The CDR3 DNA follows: TGTGCCAGCAGCTTAGACCGGGACAGGGCGAAAACCTTC.

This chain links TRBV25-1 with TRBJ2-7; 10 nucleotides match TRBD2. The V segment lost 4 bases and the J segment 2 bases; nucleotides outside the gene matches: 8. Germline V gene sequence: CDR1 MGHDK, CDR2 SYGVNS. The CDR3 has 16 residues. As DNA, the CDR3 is TGTGCCAGCAGTGGCCTAGCGGGGGAGGTCCCCTACGAGCAGTACTTC. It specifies CASSGLAGEVPYEQYF.

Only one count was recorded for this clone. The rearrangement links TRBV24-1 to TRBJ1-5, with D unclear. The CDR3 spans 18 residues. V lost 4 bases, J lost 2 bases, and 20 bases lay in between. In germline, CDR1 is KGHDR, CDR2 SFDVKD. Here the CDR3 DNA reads TGTGCCACCAGTGACCAGGCTTTTCCCTCAGTCGGCAATCAGCCCCAGCATTTT. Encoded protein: CATSDQAFPSVGNQPQHF.

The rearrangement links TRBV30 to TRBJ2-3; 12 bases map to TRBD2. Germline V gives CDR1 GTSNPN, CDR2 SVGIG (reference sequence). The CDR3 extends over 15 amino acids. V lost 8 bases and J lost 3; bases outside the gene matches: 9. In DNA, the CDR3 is TGTGCCACCCTAGCGGGGGGGCGTGCTACAGATACGCAGTATTTT. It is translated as CATLAGGRATDTQYF.

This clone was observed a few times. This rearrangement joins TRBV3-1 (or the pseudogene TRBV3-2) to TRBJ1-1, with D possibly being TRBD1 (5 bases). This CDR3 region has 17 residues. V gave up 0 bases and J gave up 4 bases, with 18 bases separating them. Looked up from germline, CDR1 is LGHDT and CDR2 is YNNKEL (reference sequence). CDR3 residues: CASSQDWGGHEGTEAFF. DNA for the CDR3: TGTGCCAGCAGCCAAGATTGGGGCGGCCATGAAGGCACTGAAGCTTTCTTT.

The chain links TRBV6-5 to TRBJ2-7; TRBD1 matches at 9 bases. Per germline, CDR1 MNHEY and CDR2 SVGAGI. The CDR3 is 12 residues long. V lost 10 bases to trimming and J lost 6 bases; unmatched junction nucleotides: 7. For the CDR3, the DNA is TGTGCCACGAGGACAGGGGATTCCGAGCAGTACTTC. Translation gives CATRTGDSEQYF.

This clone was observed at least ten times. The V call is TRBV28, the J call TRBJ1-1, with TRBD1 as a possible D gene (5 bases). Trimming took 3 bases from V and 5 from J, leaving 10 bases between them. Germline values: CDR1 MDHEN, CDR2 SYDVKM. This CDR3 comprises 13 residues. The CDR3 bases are TGTGCCAGCAGTTTCGGGACTAGTACTGAAGCTTTCTTT. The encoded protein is CASSFGTSTEAFF.

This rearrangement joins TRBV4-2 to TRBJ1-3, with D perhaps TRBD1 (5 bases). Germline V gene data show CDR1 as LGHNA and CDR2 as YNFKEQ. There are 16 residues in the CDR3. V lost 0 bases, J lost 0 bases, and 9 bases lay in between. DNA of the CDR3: TGTGCCAGCAGCCAAGATCGCGGGGCCTCTGGAAACACCATATATTTT. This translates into CASSQDRGASGNTIYF.

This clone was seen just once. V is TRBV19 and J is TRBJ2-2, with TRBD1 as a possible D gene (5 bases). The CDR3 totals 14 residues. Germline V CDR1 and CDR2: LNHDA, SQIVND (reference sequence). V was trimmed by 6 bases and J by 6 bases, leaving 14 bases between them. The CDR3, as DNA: TGTGCCAGTAGCTACCCCTCAGGGCCCGGGGAGCTGTTTTTT. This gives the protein CASSYPSGPGELFF.

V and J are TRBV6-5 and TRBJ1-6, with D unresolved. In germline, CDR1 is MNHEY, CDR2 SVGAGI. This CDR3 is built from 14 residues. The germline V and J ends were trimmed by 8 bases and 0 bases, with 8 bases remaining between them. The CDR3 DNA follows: TGTGCCAGCCCGAGGAGCTCCTATAATTCACCCCTCCACTTT. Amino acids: CASPRSSYNSPLHF.

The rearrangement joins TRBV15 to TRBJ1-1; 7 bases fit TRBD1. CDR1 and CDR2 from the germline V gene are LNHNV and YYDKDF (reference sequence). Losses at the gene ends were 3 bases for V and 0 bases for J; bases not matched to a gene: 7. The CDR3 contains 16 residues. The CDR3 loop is CATSRAGTVMNTEAFF. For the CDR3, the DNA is TGTGCCACCAGCAGGGCGGGGACAGTAATGAACACTGAAGCTTTCTTT.

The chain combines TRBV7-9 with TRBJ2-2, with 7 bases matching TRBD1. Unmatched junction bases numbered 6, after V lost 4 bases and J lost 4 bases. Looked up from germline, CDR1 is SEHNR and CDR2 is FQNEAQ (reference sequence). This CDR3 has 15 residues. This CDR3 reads CASSSRQGGTGELFF. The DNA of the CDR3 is TGTGCCAGCAGCTCCAGACAGGGTGGCACCGGGGAGCTGTTTTTT.

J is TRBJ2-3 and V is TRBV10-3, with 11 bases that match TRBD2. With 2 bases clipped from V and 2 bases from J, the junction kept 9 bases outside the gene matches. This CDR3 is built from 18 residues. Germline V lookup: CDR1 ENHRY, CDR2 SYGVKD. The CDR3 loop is CAISELRLAGPFTDTQYF. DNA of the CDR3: TGTGCCATCAGTGAGCTTAGACTAGCGGGGCCTTTCACAGATACGCAGTATTTT.

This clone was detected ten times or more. For the CDR3, the DNA is TGTGCCAGCAGGACAGGATTAGGAGGCTACACCTTC. Residues: CASRTGLGGYTF. The V and J genes are TRBV27 and TRBJ1-2, with D maybe TRBD1 (6 bases). From germline, CDR1 is MNHEY and CDR2 SMNVEV (reference sequence). The CDR3 covers 12 residues. V gave up 6 bases and J gave up 8 bases, with 13 bases separating them.

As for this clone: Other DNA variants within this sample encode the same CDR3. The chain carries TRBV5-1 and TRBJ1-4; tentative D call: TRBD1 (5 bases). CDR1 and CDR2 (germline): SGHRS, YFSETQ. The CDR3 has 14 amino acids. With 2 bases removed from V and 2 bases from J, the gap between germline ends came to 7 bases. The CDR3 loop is CASSLDSTNEKLFF. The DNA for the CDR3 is TGCGCCAGCAGCTTAGACAGCACTAATGAAAAACTGTTTTTT.

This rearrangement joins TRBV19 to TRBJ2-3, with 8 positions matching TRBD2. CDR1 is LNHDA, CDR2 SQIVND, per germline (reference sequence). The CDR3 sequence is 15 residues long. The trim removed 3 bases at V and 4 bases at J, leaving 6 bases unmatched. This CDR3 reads CASSIAGGVPDTQYF. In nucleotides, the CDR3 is TGTGCCAGTAGTATCGCGGGGGGTGTCCCAGATACGCAGTATTTT. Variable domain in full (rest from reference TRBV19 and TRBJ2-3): DGGITQSPKYLFRKEGQNVTLSCEQNLNHDAMYWYRQDPGQGLRLIYYSQIVNDFQKGDIAEGYSVSREKKESFPLTVTSAQKNPTAFYLCASSIAGGVPDTQYFGPGTRLTVL.

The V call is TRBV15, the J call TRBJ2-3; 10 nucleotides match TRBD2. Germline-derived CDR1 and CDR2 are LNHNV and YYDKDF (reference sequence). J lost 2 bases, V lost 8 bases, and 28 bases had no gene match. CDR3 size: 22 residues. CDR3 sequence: CATSLPQEFSSGGYWNTDTQYF. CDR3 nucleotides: TGTGCCACCTCCCTTCCCCAAGAGTTCAGTAGCGGGGGGTATTGGAACACAGATACGCAGTATTTT.

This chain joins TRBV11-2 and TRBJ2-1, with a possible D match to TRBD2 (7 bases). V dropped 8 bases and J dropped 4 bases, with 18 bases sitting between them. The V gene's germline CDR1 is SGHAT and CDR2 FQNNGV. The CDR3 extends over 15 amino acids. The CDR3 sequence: CASGSRGGIYNEQFF. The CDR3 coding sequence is TGTGCCAGCGGTTCAAGGGGGGGCATTTACAATGAGCAGTTCTTC. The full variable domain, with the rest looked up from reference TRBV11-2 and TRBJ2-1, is EAGVAQSPRYKIIEKRQSVAFWCNPISGHATLYWYQQILGQGPKLLIQFQNNGVVDDSQLPKDRFSAERLKGVDSTLKIQPAKLEDSAVYLCASGSRGGIYNEQFFGPGTRLTVL.

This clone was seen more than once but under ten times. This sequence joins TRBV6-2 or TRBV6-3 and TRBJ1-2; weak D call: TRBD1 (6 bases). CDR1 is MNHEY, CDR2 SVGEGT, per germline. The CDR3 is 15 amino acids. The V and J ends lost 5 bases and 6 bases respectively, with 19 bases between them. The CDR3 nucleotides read TGTGCCAGCAGTCCCCGACAAGGACAGCTGAATGGCTACACCTTC. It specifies CASSPRQGQLNGYTF.

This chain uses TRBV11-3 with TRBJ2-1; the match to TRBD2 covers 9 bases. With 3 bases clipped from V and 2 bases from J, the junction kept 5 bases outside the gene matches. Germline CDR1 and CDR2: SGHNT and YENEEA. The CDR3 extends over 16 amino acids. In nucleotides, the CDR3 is TGTGCCAGCAGCTTGTCCGGGACTAGCACCTACAATGAGCAGTTCTTC. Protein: CASSLSGTSTYNEQFF. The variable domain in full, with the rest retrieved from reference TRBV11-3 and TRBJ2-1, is EAGVVQSPRYKIIEKKQPVAFWCNPISGHNTLYWYLQNLGQGPELLIRYENEEAVDDSQLPKDRFSAERLKGVDSTLKIQPAELGDSAVYLCASSLSGTSTYNEQFFGPGTRLTVL.

The CDR3 DNA is TGTGCCAGCAGACCGACTAGCGGGGGGTCAGATACGCAGTATTTT. It codes for CASRPTSGGSDTQYF. The V gene is TRBV2, the J gene TRBJ2-3; 13 bases align to TRBD2. The J segment lost 4 bases and the V segment lost 6 bases, leaving 4 bases of the junction unmatched. Germline CDR1 reads SNHLY; CDR2 reads FYNNEI. The CDR3 sequence is 15 residues long.

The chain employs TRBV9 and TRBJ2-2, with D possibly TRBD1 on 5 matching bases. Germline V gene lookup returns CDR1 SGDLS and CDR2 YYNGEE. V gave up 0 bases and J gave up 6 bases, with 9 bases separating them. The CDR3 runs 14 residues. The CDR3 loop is CASSVEPGPGELFF. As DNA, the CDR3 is TGTGCCAGCAGCGTAGAGCCAGGGCCCGGGGAGCTGTTTTTT.

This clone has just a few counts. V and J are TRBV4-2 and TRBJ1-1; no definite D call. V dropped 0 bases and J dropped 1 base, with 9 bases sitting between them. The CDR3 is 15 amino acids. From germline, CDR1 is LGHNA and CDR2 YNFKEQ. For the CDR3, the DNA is TGTGCCAGCAGCCAAGACTACCTTAGGAACACTGAAGCTTTCTTT. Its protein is CASSQDYLRNTEAFF.

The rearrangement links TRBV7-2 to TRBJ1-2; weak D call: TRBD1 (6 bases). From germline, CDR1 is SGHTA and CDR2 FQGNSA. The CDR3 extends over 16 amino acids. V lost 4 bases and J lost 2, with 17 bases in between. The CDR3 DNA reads TGTGCCAGCAGCTGGACAAACAGGGCGATCAACTATGGCTACACCTTC. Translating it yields CASSWTNRAINYGYTF.

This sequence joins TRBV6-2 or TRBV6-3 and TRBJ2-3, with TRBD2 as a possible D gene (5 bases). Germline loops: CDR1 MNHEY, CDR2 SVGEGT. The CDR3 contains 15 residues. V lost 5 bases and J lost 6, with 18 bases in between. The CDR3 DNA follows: TGTGCCAGCAGTCCCCCCCCGGGCGGCGGGGATACGCAGTATTTT. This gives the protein CASSPPPGGGDTQYF.